The present TCR beta chain was sequenced within a study of T-cell reconstitution after alpha-beta-depleted transplantation in children. This clonotype was seen at least ten times. The TCRbeta library incorporated unique molecular identifiers. TCRdb re-derived calls from the PCR reads in MiXCR, one entry per CDR3 protein. The repertoire holds 200,000 to 250,000 distinct CDR3 sequences, with approximately 12% as singletons. Germline values: CDR1 SGHVS, CDR2 FQNEAQ. The CDR3 runs to 15 residues. The trim removed 5 bases at V and 5 bases at J, leaving 9 bases unmatched. The V gene is TRBV7-8, the J gene TRBJ2-5; 9 bases are shared with TRBD1. This TCR came from a human donor who donated a stem cell graft to a child with acute lymphoblastic leukemia. Sequences were derived from PBMCs from the stem cell graft donor, sampled from the stem cell graft. The CDR3 sequence is CASSLGTGRLETQYF. CDR3 nucleotide sequence: TGTGCCAGCAGCCTGGGGACAGGGAGGTTGGAGACCCAGTACTTC.